Below, 10 T cell receptor beta chains from the same sample are listed, as sequenced in a study of T cell repertoires in cytomegalovirus infection. Their cognate antigens are unknown. TCRdb itself ran the reads through MiXCR, one entry per CDR3 protein. The repertoire holds some 130,000 distinct CDR3 sequences, with more than 20% as singletons. Sequenced input: PBMCs, sequenced either directly or after in vitro stimulation (not recorded which). The receptors shown here come from a human donor in good health (CMV status not recorded). Some clones in this sample may be carry-over from other donors' samples.

The chain couples TRBV12-3 or TRBV12-4 to TRBJ2-5; tentatively, D is TRBD2 (6 bases). The CDR3 runs to 13 residues. The V end lost 3 bases, the J end lost 4 bases, and 9 bases lay between the germline ends. DNA for the CDR3: TGTGCCAGCAGTTTGGAGGGGCCAGAGACCCAGTACTTC. The encoded protein is CASSLEGPETQYF.

This clonotype was observed many times. The chain carries TRBV19 and TRBJ2-2; 7 nucleotides agree with TRBD1. This CDR3 has 14 amino acids. Germline CDR1 is LNHDA and CDR2 is SQIVND (reference sequence). Trimming took 7 bases from V and 1 from J; bases not matched to a gene: 3. CDR3 DNA: TGTGCCAGTAAAAACAGGGGGAACACCGGGGAGCTGTTTTTT. It codes for CASKNRGNTGELFF.

A few counts support this clonotype. This chain joins TRBV6-2 or TRBV6-3 and TRBJ2-1, with 8 bases identical to TRBD2. The CDR3 runs 14 residues. With V trimmed by 8 bases and J by 2 bases, 5 bases remained unmatched. Germline V gene lookup returns CDR1 MNHEY and CDR2 SVGEGT. Here the CDR3 DNA reads TGTGCCAGCGCTCCCGGGAGGGCCTACAATGAGCAGTTCTTC. Its protein is CASAPGRAYNEQFF.

This clonotype was observed a few times. The chain is built from TRBV4-3 and TRBJ1-2; 9 bases align to TRBD1. The germline V gene encodes CDR1 LGHNA and CDR2 YSLEER. Unmatched junction bases numbered 3, after V lost 1 base and J lost 6 bases. The CDR3 has 14 residues. The CDR3 is CASSQGRDRDGYTF. CDR3 DNA: TGCGCCAGCAGCCAAGGCCGGGACAGGGATGGCTACACCTTC.

This clonotype occurred a few times. The V and J genes are TRBV6-1 and TRBJ2-6; D gene ambiguous. Germline loops: CDR1 MNHNS, CDR2 SASEGT. The CDR3 has 14 residues. V was pared by 5 bases and J by 7 bases, with 12 bases between. This CDR3 is CASSPGEVANVLTF. DNA for the CDR3: TGTGCCAGCAGTCCCGGAGAGGTTGCCAACGTCCTGACTTTC.

V and J are TRBV7-3 and TRBJ2-1; 14 bases line up with TRBD2. CDR3 length: 19 amino acids. V lost 1 base, J lost 4 bases, and 9 bases stayed unmatched. Germline V lookup: CDR1 SGHTA, CDR2 FQGTGA. The CDR3 spells CASSLKPPTSGREYNEQFF. The CDR3 nucleotides read TGTGCCAGCAGCTTAAAACCCCCGACTAGCGGGAGGGAGTACAATGAGCAGTTCTTC.

This clonotype was picked up many times. The V gene is TRBV4-1, the J gene TRBJ1-1; no clear D gene. This CDR3 contains 14 residues. Germline V gives CDR1 MGHRA, CDR2 YSYEKL. The ends were cut back, 4 bases at V and 1 base at J, with 10 bases in the middle. CDR3 protein: CASSLGVGNTEAFF. For the CDR3, the DNA is TGCGCCAGCAGCCTCGGGGTGGGGAACACTGAAGCTTTCTTT.

Only a few counts were recorded for this clonotype. The chain joins TRBV7-2 to TRBJ1-1, with D perhaps matching TRBD1 (5 bases). Deletions cut 8 bases from V and 1 base from J, with 14 bases between. The germline V gene has CDR1 SGHTA and CDR2 FQGNSA. This CDR3 has 14 residues. CDR3 nucleotides: TGTGCCAGCGGCGGGGGGGTGCCGAACACTGAAGCTTTCTTT. Amino acids: CASGGGVPNTEAFF.

V is TRBV28 and J is TRBJ1-5; unclear D gene. Trimming left V 8 bases short and J 4 bases short, with 9 bases between. CDR1 and CDR2 from the germline V gene are MDHEN and SYDVKM. The CDR3 is 12 residues long. The CDR3 bases are TGTGCCAGCGCTCGGCCGAATCAGCCCCAGCATTTT. Encoded protein: CASARPNQPQHF.

The chain employs TRBV6-6 and TRBJ1-5; possibly TRBD1 for D (5 bases). Per germline, CDR1 MNHNY and CDR2 SVGAGI (reference sequence). V was clipped by 10 bases and J by 1 base, with 17 bases between them. This CDR3 has 15 residues. The CDR3 DNA is TGTGCCACCGGTGGTGGGGGAGTAAGCAATCAGCCCCAGCATTTT. Encoded protein: CATGGGGVSNQPQHF.